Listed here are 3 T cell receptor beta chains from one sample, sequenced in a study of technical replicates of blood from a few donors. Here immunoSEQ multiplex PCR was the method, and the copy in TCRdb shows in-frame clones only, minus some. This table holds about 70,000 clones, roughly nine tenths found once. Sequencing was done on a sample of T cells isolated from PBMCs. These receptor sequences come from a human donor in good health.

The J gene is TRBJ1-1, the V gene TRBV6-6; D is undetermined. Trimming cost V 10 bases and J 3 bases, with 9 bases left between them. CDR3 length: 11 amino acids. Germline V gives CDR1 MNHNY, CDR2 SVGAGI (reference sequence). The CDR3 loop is CATRPDTEAFF. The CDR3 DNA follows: TGTGCCACCCGTCCGGACACTGAAGCTTTCTTT.

The CDR3 nucleotides read TGTGCCAGCAGTACGGGACAGCGCACCGGGGAGCTGTTTTTT. It yields the protein CASSTGQRTGELFF. V gene TRBV6-6 combines with J gene TRBJ2-2; 7 nucleotides align to TRBD1. Germline values: CDR1 MNHNY, CDR2 SVGAGI (reference sequence). The J segment lost 4 bases and the V segment lost 5 bases, leaving 4 bases of the junction unmatched. The CDR3 loop spans 14 amino acids.

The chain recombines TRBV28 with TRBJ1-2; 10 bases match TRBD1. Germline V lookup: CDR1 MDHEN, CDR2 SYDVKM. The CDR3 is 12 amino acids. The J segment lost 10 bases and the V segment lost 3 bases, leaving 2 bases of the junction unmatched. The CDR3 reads CASSLGTGAYTF. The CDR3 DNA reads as TGTGCCAGCAGTTTGGGGACAGGGGCCTACACCTTC.